The present entry profiles one TCR beta chain with its context. This entry comes from a study of T cell changes during pregnancy in multiple sclerosis. Libraries were prepared by immunoSEQ multiplex PCR; TCRdb keeps only in-frame clonotypes and omits some of them. The sample shows tens of thousands of clones, roughly nine tenths of them seen only once. V was cut by 5 bases and J by 4 bases, with 14 bases left in between. Germline V CDR1 and CDR2: SGHVS, FQNEAQ. This CDR3 comprises 15 residues. The TCR sequence derives from a female donor with multiple sclerosis, enrolled in a pregnancy study. The sequences come from CD4+ T cells from peripheral blood mononuclear cells, collected in the first trimester of pregnancy. This sequence joins TRBV7-8 and TRBJ2-2, with a weak D call TRBD1 (5 bases). The CDR3 DNA follows: TGTGCCAGCAGCATGGGGCAGGCGGCCACCGGGGAGCTGTTTTTT. Its protein is CASSMGQAATGELFF. The full variable domain, its missing parts supplied by reference TRBV7-8 and TRBJ2-2, is GAGVSQSPRYKVAKRGQDVALRCDPISGHVSLFWYQQALGQGPEFLTYFQNEAQLDKSGLPSDRFFAERPEGSVSTLKIQRTQQEDSAVYLCASSMGQAATGELFFGEGSRLTVL.